A selection of T cell receptor beta chains follows, all from one sample in a study of radiotherapy plus CTLA-4 blockade in lung cancer. Repertoires were generated with immunoSEQ multiplex PCR, while TCRdb's copy carries only in-frame clones and drops some. This table holds 53,000 or so clones, approximately 90% found once. The sequencing used peripheral blood, collected from a patient treated with radiotherapy plus ipilimumab. These receptors came from a human donor with non-small cell lung cancer whose response to radiotherapy plus ipilimumab could not be evaluated. CDR3s include the opening cysteine and the closing phenylalanine or tryptophan. The D gene is left open where the match is weak. Rows may omit the clone size; those that give it use once, few, many or a size class.

V,D,J,size,CDR3,DNA
TRBV30,.,TRBJ2-1,.,CAWSTNQAPEQFF,TGTGCCTGGAGTACCAACCAAGCGCCAGAGCAGTTCTTC
TRBV2,TRBD2,TRBJ2-1,.,CASIWASGRNEQFF,TGTGCCAGCATCTGGGCTAGCGGGAGAAATGAGCAGTTCTTC
TRBV2,TRBD1,TRBJ1-4,few,CASSVTGVGEKLFF,TGTGCCAGCAGTGTGACAGGGGTGGGTGAAAAACTGTTTTTT
TRBV6-6,TRBD1,TRBJ2-1,.,CASSSRQGVYNEQFF,TGTGCCAGCAGCTCTCGACAGGGGGTTTACAATGAGCAGTTCTTC
TRBV27,TRBD1,TRBJ2-3,.,CASTTGGGTQYF,TGTGCCAGCACTACAGGGGGAGGAACGCAGTATTTT
TRBV5-1,TRBD1,TRBJ2-3,.,CASSSDRESTDTQYF,TGCGCCAGCAGCTCGGACAGGGAAAGCACAGATACGCAGTATTTT
TRBV10-1,TRBD2,TRBJ2-1,.,CASSGTSGGVYNEQFF,TGCGCCAGCAGTGGGACTAGCGGGGGGGTCTACAATGAGCAGTTCTTC
TRBV6-5,.,TRBJ2-3,once,CATRTGRGITDTQYF,TGTGCCACCCGAACGGGTAGAGGGATCACAGATACGCAGTATTTT
TRBV6-1,.,TRBJ2-1,.,CASSELGTSTYNEQFF,TGTGCCAGCAGTGAACTCGGGACATCGACCTACAATGAGCAGTTCTTC
TRBV7-6,.,TRBJ1-2,once,CASSLGQGNEPYTF,TGTGCCAGCAGCTTAGGCCAGGGCAACGAACCCTACACCTTC
TRBV30,.,TRBJ2-7,.,CAWSLGVGQQYF,TGTGCCTGGAGTCTAGGGGTCGGTCAGCAGTACTTC
TRBV4-1,.,TRBJ2-7,.,CASSQDQSTVSYEQYF,TGCGCCAGCAGCCAAGATCAGTCGACAGTCTCCTACGAGCAGTACTTC
TRBV6-5,TRBD1,TRBJ1-1,.,CASSHRDRGEAFF,TGTGCCAGCAGTCACCGGGACAGGGGGGAGGCTTTCTTT
TRBV5-1,.,TRBJ2-2,.,CASSYLGGQNTGELFF,TGCGCCAGCAGCTATTTGGGGGGGCAGAACACCGGGGAGCTGTTTTTT
TRBV6-1,.,TRBJ1-3,.,CASTRAAGNTIYF,TGTGCCAGCACGCGTGCGGCTGGAAACACCATATATTTT
TRBV7-2,TRBD2,TRBJ2-5,.,CASSLVGSGAETQYF,TGTGCCAGCAGCTTAGTTGGTAGCGGGGCAGAGACCCAGTACTTC
TRBV28,TRBD1,TRBJ2-1,.,CASKSLGEQGVVGQFF,TGTGCCAGCAAATCTCTAGGGGAACAGGGGGTCGTGGGGCAGTTCTTC
TRBV5-6,.,TRBJ2-7,.,CASSPRGVHYEQYF,TGTGCCAGCAGCCCCAGGGGGGTTCACTACGAGCAGTACTTC
TRBV6-5,.,TRBJ2-7,.,CATLGPLEQYF,TGTGCCACCCTGGGGCCTCTCGAGCAGTACTTC
TRBV27,.,TRBJ1-2,.,CASRHGLEGYGYTF,TGTGCCAGCAGACACGGCTTGGAGGGTTATGGCTACACCTTC
TRBV7-7,TRBD1,TRBJ2-1,.,CASSPGQGSYNEQFF,TGTGCCAGCAGCCCGGGACAGGGTTCCTACAATGAGCAGTTCTTC
TRBV6-5,.,TRBJ2-2,.,CASSSLGTNTGELFF,TGTGCCAGCAGTTCGCTAGGAACGAACACCGGGGAGCTGTTTTTT
TRBV6-5,.,TRBJ1-2,.,CASSLWGRGYGYTF,TGTGCCAGCAGTCTGTGGGGCAGGGGCTATGGCTACACCTTC
TRBV11-2,TRBD1,TRBJ2-3,.,CASSPTGTDTQYF,TGTGCCAGCAGTCCGACAGGGACAGATACGCAGTATTTT
TRBV5-1,.,TRBJ1-1,.,CASSLGSGEFVAFF,TGCGCCAGCAGCTTGGGATCAGGGGAGTTTGTAGCTTTCTTT
TRBV10-1,.,TRBJ2-5,.,CASSESPAEGRETQYF,TGCGCCAGCAGTGAATCACCCGCGGAGGGGAGAGAGACCCAGTACTTC
TRBV5-4,.,TRBJ2-2,.,CASRPRESGELFF,TGTGCCAGCAGACCCCGGGAGTCCGGGGAGCTGTTTTTT
TRBV29-1,TRBD1,TRBJ2-1,.,CSAPTPDSGTGVYNEQFF,TGCAGCGCTCCAACCCCAGATTCCGGGACAGGGGTATACAATGAGCAGTTCTTC
TRBV7-9,TRBD2,TRBJ2-3,.,CASSSGAGAITDTQYF,TGTGCCAGCAGCTCCGGAGCGGGGGCCATCACAGATACGCAGTATTTT
TRBV7-2,.,TRBJ1-3,once,CASSPHPTGSGNTIYF,TGTGCCAGCAGCCCCCACCCGACAGGCTCTGGAAACACCATATATTTT
TRBV7-2,.,TRBJ2-1,.,CASSLDAGATYNEQFF,TGTGCCAGCAGCTTGGATGCGGGGGCCACCTACAATGAGCAGTTCTTC
TRBV9,TRBD2,TRBJ2-5,.,CASSVERGLAGYQETQYF,TGTGCCAGCAGCGTAGAAAGGGGACTAGCGGGATATCAAGAGACCCAGTACTTC
TRBV6-1,.,TRBJ2-7,few,CASRGMTGEQYF,TGTGCCAGCAGGGGTATGACGGGTGAGCAGTACTTC
TRBV5-1,TRBD2,TRBJ2-1,.,CASSSGLAGDEQFF,TGCGCCAGCAGCTCGGGACTAGCGGGAGATGAGCAGTTCTTC
TRBV5-4,TRBD1,TRBJ2-3,.,CASSLGQGAWDTQYF,TGTGCCAGCAGCCTGGGACAGGGGGCATGGGATACGCAGTATTTT
TRBV2,.,TRBJ2-2,.,CASRDTPLGELFF,TGTGCCAGCAGAGACACTCCCCTCGGGGAGCTGTTTTTT
TRBV28,TRBD1,TRBJ2-7,.,CASSLPRQGGTYEQYF,TGTGCCAGCAGTTTACCCCGACAGGGCGGCACCTACGAGCAGTACTTC
TRBV25-1,.,TRBJ1-3,once,CASRGLAGNTIYF,TGTGCCAGCAGGGGGCTTGCTGGAAACACCATATATTTT
TRBV6-1,TRBD1,TRBJ1-2,.,CASSDGHLTGNGYTF,TGTGCCAGCAGTGACGGCCACTTGACAGGGAATGGCTACACCTTC
TRBV12-5,TRBD1,TRBJ2-7,.,CASGFGQGFYEQYF,TGTGCTAGTGGTTTCGGACAGGGATTCTACGAGCAGTACTTC
TRBV4-1,TRBD2,TRBJ2-7,.,CASSPLGLAGGLSYEQYF,TGCGCCAGCAGCCCTTTGGGACTAGCGGGAGGGCTCTCCTACGAGCAGTACTTC
TRBV18,TRBD1,TRBJ1-5,.,CASSSLQGQYQPQHF,TGTGCCAGCTCATCGTTACAGGGGCAGTATCAGCCCCAGCATTTT
TRBV18,.,TRBJ1-2,.,CASSPSRSGGYTF,TGTGCCAGCTCACCGTCGAGGAGCGGTGGCTACACCTTC
TRBV11-2,.,TRBJ2-4,.,CASSLVVAKNIQYF,TGTGCCAGCAGCCTGGTAGTAGCCAAAAACATTCAGTACTTC
TRBV6-6,TRBD1,TRBJ1-2,.,CASSYPGQGKYGYTF,TGTGCCAGCAGTTACCCCGGACAGGGAAAATATGGCTACACCTTC
TRBV2,TRBD1,TRBJ2-7,.,CASSRGQAPYEQYF,TGTGCCAGCAGTAGGGGACAGGCCCCCTACGAGCAGTACTTC